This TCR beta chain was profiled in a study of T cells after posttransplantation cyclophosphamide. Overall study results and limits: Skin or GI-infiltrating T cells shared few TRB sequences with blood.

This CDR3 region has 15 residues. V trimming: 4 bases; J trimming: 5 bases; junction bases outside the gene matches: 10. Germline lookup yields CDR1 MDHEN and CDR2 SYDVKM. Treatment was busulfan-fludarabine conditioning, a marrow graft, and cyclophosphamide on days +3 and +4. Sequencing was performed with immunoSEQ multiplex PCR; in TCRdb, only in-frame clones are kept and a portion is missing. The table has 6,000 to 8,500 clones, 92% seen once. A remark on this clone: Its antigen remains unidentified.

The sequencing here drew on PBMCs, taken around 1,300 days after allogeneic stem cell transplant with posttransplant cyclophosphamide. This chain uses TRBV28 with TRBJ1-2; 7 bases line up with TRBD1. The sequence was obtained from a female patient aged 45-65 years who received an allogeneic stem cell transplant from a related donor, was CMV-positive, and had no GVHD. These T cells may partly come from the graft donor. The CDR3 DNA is TGTGCCAGCAGTTCGGGCGCAGGGGGAGAGTATGGCTACACCTTC. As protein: CASSSGAGGEYGYTF.